One T cell receptor beta chain is described in this entry. TCRdb's copy holds only in-frame clones and misses some; the assay was immunoSEQ multiplex PCR. Among about 92,000 clones listed, roughly four fifths were seen once. The record originates from a study of control samples from healthy donors and cancer patients. The CDR3 consists of 16 residues. Unmatched junction bases numbered 5, after V lost 1 base and J lost 4 bases. Germline values: CDR1 LGHDT, CDR2 YNNKEL (reference sequence). The chain carries TRBV3-1 (or the pseudogene TRBV3-2) and TRBJ2-1; 9 bases map to TRBD2. This clonotype originated in a woman in her sixties in good health. Material for sequencing was blood. CDR3 DNA sequence: TGTGCCAGCAGCCAAGGTAATAGCGGGAGATACAATGAGCAGTTCTTC. Translating it yields CASSQGNSGRYNEQFF.